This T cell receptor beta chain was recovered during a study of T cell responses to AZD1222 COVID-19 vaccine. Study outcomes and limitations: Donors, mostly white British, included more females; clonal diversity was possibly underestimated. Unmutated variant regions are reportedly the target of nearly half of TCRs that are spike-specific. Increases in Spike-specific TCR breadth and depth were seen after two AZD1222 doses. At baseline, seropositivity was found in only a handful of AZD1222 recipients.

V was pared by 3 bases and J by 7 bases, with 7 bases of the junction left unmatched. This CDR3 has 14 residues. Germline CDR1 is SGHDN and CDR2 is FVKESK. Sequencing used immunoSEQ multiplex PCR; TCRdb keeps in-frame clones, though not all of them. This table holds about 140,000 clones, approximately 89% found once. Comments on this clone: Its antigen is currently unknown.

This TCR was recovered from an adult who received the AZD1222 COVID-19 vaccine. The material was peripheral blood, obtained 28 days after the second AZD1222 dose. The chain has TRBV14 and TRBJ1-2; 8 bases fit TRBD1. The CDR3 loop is CASSHQGALGGYTF. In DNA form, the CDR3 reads TGTGCCAGCAGCCACCAGGGGGCTTTAGGTGGCTACACCTTC.